This TCR beta chain was recovered during a study of beta chain features in type 1 diabetes. Germline-derived CDR1 and CDR2 are SGDLS and YYNGEE. The CDR3 has 15 residues. The ends were cut back, 4 bases at V and 5 bases at J, with 13 bases in the middle. Sequencing targeted expressed TCRB transcripts, as all isolated RNA had been reverse transcribed. The table came from immunoSEQ multiplex PCR; TCRdb's copy has only in-frame clones and leaves some out. The sample holds 120,000 to 150,000 clones, 8% to 13% seen once. The J gene is TRBJ1-6, the V gene TRBV9; a weak D match, TRBD1 (5 bases). The clonotype originates from a man younger than 35 in good health. The material sequenced was naive CD4+ T cells from blood. CDR3 in DNA: TGTGCCAGCAGCCTAGGGGCTCTGGATAATTCACCCCTCCACTTT. Translated, it gives CASSLGALDNSPLHF.